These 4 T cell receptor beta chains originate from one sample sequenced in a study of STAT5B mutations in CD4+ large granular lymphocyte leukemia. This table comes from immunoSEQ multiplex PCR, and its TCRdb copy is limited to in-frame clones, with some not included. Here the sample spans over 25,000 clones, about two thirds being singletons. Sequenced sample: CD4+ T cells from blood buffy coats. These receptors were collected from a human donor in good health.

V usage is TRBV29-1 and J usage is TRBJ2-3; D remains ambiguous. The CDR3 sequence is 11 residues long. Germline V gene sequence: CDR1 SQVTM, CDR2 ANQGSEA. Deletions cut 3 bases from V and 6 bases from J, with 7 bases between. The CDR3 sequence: CSVDNWDTQYF. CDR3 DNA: TGCAGCGTTGATAATTGGGATACGCAGTATTTT.

Here the CDR3 reads CASSLTGQRTTEAFF. CDR3 in DNA: TGTGCCAGCAGTCTAACGGGACAGAGGACCACTGAAGCTTTCTTT. The rearrangement joins TRBV28 to TRBJ1-1, with TRBD1 identical over 7 bases. This CDR3 contains 15 residues. Germline trimming cut 5 bases from V and 4 bases from J; bases unmatched to any gene: 10. The germline V gene encodes CDR1 MDHEN and CDR2 SYDVKM.

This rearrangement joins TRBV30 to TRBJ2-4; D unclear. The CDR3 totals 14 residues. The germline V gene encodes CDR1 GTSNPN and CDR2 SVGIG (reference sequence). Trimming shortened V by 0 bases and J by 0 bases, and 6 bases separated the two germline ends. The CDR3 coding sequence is TGTGCCTGGAGTGTCGCTGGAGCCAAAAACATTCAGTACTTC. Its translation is CAWSVAGAKNIQYF.

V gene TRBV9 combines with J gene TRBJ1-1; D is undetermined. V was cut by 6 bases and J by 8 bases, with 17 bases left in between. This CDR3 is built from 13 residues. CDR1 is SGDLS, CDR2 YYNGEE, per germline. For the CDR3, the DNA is TGTGCCAGCAAACGGGCGGAGCATTCAGAAGCTTTCTTT. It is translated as CASKRAEHSEAFF.